This passage covers 8 T cell receptor beta chains from one sample sequenced in a study of blood T cell repertoires in COVID-19. Clones were sequenced by immunoSEQ multiplex PCR, and TCRdb holds only the in-frame ones, with some missing. The sample lists about 270,000 clones, about 83% occurring once. The specimen sequenced was peripheral blood. The origin of the receptors is an elderly woman with COVID-19, enrolled during active disease.

This chain joins TRBV2 and TRBJ2-2; a possible D gene is TRBD1 (5 bases). The CDR3 is made up of 15 amino acids. Trimming removed 4 bases from V and 4 bases from J, with 13 bases in between. Germline V gene data show CDR1 as SNHLY and CDR2 as FYNNEI. This CDR3 reads CASSGTGSVTGELFF. For the CDR3, the DNA is TGTGCCAGCAGTGGTACAGGTTCCGTCACCGGGGAGCTGTTTTTT.

This sequence joins TRBV11-2 and TRBJ2-5; 15 positions match TRBD2. This CDR3 spans 17 amino acids. Germline CDR1 is SGHAT and CDR2 is FQNNGV. With V trimmed by 5 bases and J by 1 base, 5 bases remained unmatched. The CDR3 region is CASSPGTSGGPQETQYF. The DNA of the CDR3 is TGTGCCAGCAGCCCGGGGACTAGCGGGGGGCCCCAAGAGACCCAGTACTTC.

The J gene is TRBJ1-5, the V gene TRBV11-1; TRBD1 aligns across 7 bases. The CDR3 runs to 15 residues. J gave up 3 bases and V 5 bases, and 7 bases lay outside the gene matches. Germline V CDR1 and CDR2: SGHAT, FQDESV (reference sequence). The CDR3 bases are TGTGCCAGCAGCCCTGGGACAGCCAACAATCAGCCCCAGCATTTT. Its translation: CASSPGTANNQPQHF.

The gene calls are TRBV5-1 and TRBJ1-1; TRBD1 matches at 7 bases. The V and J ends lost 3 bases and 4 bases, in that order; junction bases with no gene match: 12. CDR1 and CDR2 (germline): SGHRS, YFSETQ. The CDR3 is 16 residues long. CDR3 amino acids: CASSSMRDSLLTEAFF. The DNA of the CDR3 is TGCGCCAGCAGCTCCATGAGGGACAGCCTCCTCACTGAAGCTTTCTTT. The full variable domain, in which reference TRBV5-1 and TRBJ1-1 provide the parts outside the CDR3, is KAGVTQTPRYLIKTRGQQVTLSCSPISGHRSVSWYQQTPGQGLQFLFEYFSETQRNKGNFPGRFSGRQFSNSRSEMNVSTLELGDSALYLCASSSMRDSLLTEAFFGQGTRLTVV.

The chain has TRBV4-1 and TRBJ1-1; perhaps TRBD1 as D (6 bases). The V gene's germline CDR1 is MGHRA and CDR2 YSYEKL. Trimming stripped 4 bases from V and 1 base from J, with 13 bases between. The CDR3 is 15 amino acids. The CDR3 coding sequence is TGCGCCAGCAGCCTCCAGGCAGGGGAGAACACTGAAGCTTTCTTT. As protein: CASSLQAGENTEAFF.

V usage is TRBV6-5 and J usage is TRBJ1-1, with 8 bases aligning to TRBD1. This CDR3 has 16 amino acids. V trimming: 0 bases; J trimming: 6 bases; junction bases outside the gene matches: 9. Looked up from germline, CDR1 is MNHEY and CDR2 is SVGAGI. In nucleotides, the CDR3 is TGTGCCAGCAGTTACTCGGGGACAGGCGTCGGAGCTGAAGCTTTCTTT. As protein: CASSYSGTGVGAEAFF.

The V and J genes are TRBV6-1 and TRBJ2-7; D not resolved. Trimming stripped 2 bases from V and 6 bases from J, with 8 bases between. This CDR3 has 12 amino acids. Germline V lookup: CDR1 MNHNS, CDR2 SASEGT. The CDR3 sequence is CASSEYAFEQYF. CDR3 coding DNA: TGTGCCAGCAGTGAATATGCGTTCGAGCAGTACTTC.

The chain links TRBV7-2 to TRBJ2-7, with a tentative D call TRBD2 (6 bases). V lost 5 bases and J lost 7, with 9 bases in between. This CDR3 region has 11 residues. Germline assignment: CDR1 SGHTA and CDR2 FQGNSA. DNA of the CDR3: TGTGCCAGCAGCCCCGCGGGGGAGCAGTACTTC. This translates into CASSPAGEQYF.